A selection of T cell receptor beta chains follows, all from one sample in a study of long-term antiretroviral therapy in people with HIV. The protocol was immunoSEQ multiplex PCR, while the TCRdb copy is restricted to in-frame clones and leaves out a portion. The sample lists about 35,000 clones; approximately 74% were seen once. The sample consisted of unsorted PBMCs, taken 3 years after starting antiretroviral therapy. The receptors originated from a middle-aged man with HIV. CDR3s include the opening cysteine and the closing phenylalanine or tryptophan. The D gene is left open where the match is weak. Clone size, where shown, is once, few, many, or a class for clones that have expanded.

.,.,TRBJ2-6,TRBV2,CASSDPSGANVLTF,TGTGCCAGCAGTGATCCCTCTGGGGCCAACGTCCTGACTTTC
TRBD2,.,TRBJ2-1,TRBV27,CASRRGAGGVTYNEQFF,TGTGCCAGCAGGCGAGGGGCGGGGGGAGTGACCTACAATGAGCAGTTCTTC
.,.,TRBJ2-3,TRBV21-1,CASSKALSSLVTSGRRRPTDTQYF,TGTGCCAGCAGCAAAGCGCTTTCCTCCCTAGTGACTAGCGGGAGAAGGAGGCCCACAGATACGCAGTATTTT
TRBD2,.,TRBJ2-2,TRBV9,CASSVGGTSGSKAGELFF,TGTGCCAGCAGCGTCGGGGGGACTAGCGGGAGTAAGGCCGGGGAGCTGTTTTTT
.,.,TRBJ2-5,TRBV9,CASSVGENAETQYF,TGTGCCAGCAGCGTAGGCGAAAACGCGGAGACCCAGTACTTC
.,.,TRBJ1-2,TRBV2,CASSLDNYGYTF,TGTGCCAGCAGCCTAGATAACTATGGCTACACCTTC
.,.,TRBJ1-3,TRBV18,CASSFSLLEGGNTIYF,TGTGCCAGCTCGTTCAGCCTACTGGAGGGCGGAAACACCATATATTTT
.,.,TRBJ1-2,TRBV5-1,CASSFQGGHYGYTF,TGCGCCAGCAGCTTCCAGGGAGGGCACTATGGCTACACCTTC
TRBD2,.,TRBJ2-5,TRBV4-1,CASSQVAGGPETQYF,TGCGCCAGCAGCCAAGTGGCGGGGGGGCCGGAGACCCAGTACTTC
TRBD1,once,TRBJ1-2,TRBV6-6,CASSYQGTGGKDGYTF,TGTGCCAGCAGTTACCAGGGGACAGGGGGCAAGGATGGCTACACCTTC
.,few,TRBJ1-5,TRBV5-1,CASSLGGTGNQPQHF,TGCGCCAGCAGCTTGGGGGGAACCGGCAATCAGCCCCAGCATTTT
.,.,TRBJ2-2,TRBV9,CASSVDEGYGELFF,TGTGCCAGCAGCGTAGACGAGGGTTACGGGGAGCTGTTTTTT
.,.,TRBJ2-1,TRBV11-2,CASSLYSGGGPLSSEQFF,TGTGCCAGCAGCTTGTACTCAGGGGGAGGGCCTTTGTCATCCGAGCAGTTCTTC
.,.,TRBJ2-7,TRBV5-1,CASSVTETYEQYF,TGCGCCAGCAGCGTGACGGAAACCTACGAGCAGTACTTC
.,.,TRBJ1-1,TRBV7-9,CASSPTSEAFF,TGTGCCAGCAGCCCGACAAGTGAAGCTTTCTTT
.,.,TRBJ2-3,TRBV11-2,CASSLGPDRTDTQYF,TGTGCCAGCAGCTTAGGGCCCGACCGCACAGATACGCAGTATTTT
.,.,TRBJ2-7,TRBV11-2,CASSLGQGGEQYF,TGTGCCAGCAGCCTCGGACAGGGAGGGGAGCAGTACTTC
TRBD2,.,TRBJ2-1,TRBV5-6,CASSLTSGYYNEQFF,TGTGCCAGCAGCTTAACTAGCGGCTACTACAATGAGCAGTTCTTC
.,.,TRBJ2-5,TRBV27,CASSSTGAQYF,TGTGCCAGCAGTTCCACCGGGGCCCAGTACTTC
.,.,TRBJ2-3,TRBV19,CASQPPGVDTQYF,TGTGCCAGTCAACCACCGGGGGTAGATACGCAGTATTTT
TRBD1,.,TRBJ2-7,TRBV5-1,CASSLGQGRNYEQYF,TGCGCCAGCAGCTTGGGACAGGGGCGCAACTACGAGCAGTACTTC
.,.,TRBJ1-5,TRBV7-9,CASSLGTGTGNQPQHF,TGTGCCAGCAGCTTAGGAACGGGAACGGGCAATCAGCCCCAGCATTTT
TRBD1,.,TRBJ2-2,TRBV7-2,CASSSPEAAGGGELFF,TGTGCCAGCAGCTCCCCCGAGGCCGCAGGGGGTGGGGAGCTGTTTTTT
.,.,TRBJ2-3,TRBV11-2,CASSLRPSVDTQYF,TGTGCCAGCAGCTTACGACCTAGCGTAGATACGCAGTATTTT
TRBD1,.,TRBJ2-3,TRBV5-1,CASSQGQDTDTQYF,TGCGCCAGCAGCCAAGGACAGGACACAGATACGCAGTATTTT
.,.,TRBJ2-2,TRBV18,CASSPKGTDTGELFF,TGTGCCAGCTCACCGAAGGGTACGGACACCGGGGAGCTGTTTTTT
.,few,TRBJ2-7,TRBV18,CASSPPSDTYEQYF,TGTGCCAGCTCACCACCCTCGGACACCTACGAGCAGTACTTC
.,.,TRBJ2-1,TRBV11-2,CASSLVYLSSYNEQFF,TGTGCCAGCAGCTTAGTCTACTTGAGCTCCTACAATGAGCAGTTCTTC
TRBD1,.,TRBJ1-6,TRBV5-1,CASSSDRGNSPLHF,TGCGCCAGCAGCTCTGACAGGGGTAATTCACCCCTCCACTTT
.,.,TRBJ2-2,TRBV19,CASSMVATGELFF,TGTGCCAGTAGTATGGTAGCCACCGGGGAGCTGTTTTTT
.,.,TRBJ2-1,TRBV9,CASTLGRGGRTYNEQFF,TGTGCCAGCACCCTCGGTCGAGGGGGTAGGACCTACAATGAGCAGTTCTTC
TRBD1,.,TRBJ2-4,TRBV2,CASSLRTGGNIQYF,TGTGCCAGCAGTCTCAGGACAGGGGGAAACATTCAGTACTTC
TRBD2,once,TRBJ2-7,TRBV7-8,CASSLVGLAGVHEQYF,TGTGCCAGCAGCTTAGTAGGGCTAGCGGGTGTCCACGAGCAGTACTTC
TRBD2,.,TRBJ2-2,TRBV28,CASSLAGGGTGELFF,TGTGCCAGCAGTCTAGCGGGAGGCGGCACCGGGGAGCTGTTTTTT
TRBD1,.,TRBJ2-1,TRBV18,CASSRTGYGEQFF,TGTGCCAGCTCCAGGACAGGGTACGGTGAGCAGTTCTTC